The 19 T cell receptor beta chains below come from one sample, sequenced in a study of technical replicates of blood from four donors. Using immunoSEQ multiplex PCR, the repertoire was profiled, and TCRdb retains in-frame clones only, with some absent. The table records roughly 80,000 clones, 70% to 90% of them present only once. The sample was T cells isolated from PBMCs. All receptors derive from a human donor in good health.

V gene TRBV6-5 combines with J gene TRBJ2-1, with TRBD2 identical over 7 bases. The CDR3 loop spans 12 amino acids. Trimming at V came to 8 bases and at J to 4 bases, leaving 2 bases not matched to a gene. Germline CDR1 and CDR2: MNHEY and SVGAGI. Here the CDR3 reads CASGTIYNEQFF. The CDR3 DNA sequence: TGTGCCAGCGGGACTATATACAATGAGCAGTTCTTC.

V usage is TRBV5-1 and J usage is TRBJ1-2, with 9 positions matching TRBD1. After removal of 3 bases from V and 0 bases from J, the junction contained 3 bases not matched to a gene. Germline values: CDR1 SGHRS, CDR2 YFSETQ. The CDR3 sequence is 15 residues long. The CDR3, as DNA: TGCGCCAGCAGCTCGGGACAGGGCCCTAACTATGGCTACACCTTC. It translates to CASSSGQGPNYGYTF.

The V and J genes are TRBV30 and TRBJ2-1; TRBD2 agrees at 13 bases. This CDR3 is built from 14 residues. Germline loops: CDR1 GTSNPN, CDR2 SVGIG (reference sequence). Unmatched junction bases numbered 7, after V lost 5 bases and J lost 9 bases. In DNA form, the CDR3 reads TGTGCCTGGGACCAGGGACTAGCGGGAAGTGAGCAGTTCTTC. It codes for CAWDQGLAGSEQFF.

The chain is built from TRBV4-1 and TRBJ2-1, with D perhaps TRBD2 (5 bases). V was shortened by 1 base and J by 4 bases, with 8 bases between the two germline ends. The CDR3 is 14 amino acids. CDR1 MGHRA and CDR2 YSYEKL come from the germline V gene. The CDR3 DNA sequence: TGCGCCAGCAGCCAAGGACTACAGTACAATGAGCAGTTCTTC. Amino acids: CASSQGLQYNEQFF.

The chain couples TRBV7-3 to TRBJ2-1; TRBD2 matches at 8 bases. Trimming at V came to 5 bases and at J to 5 bases, leaving 11 bases not matched to a gene. Germline V gene lookup returns CDR1 SGHTA and CDR2 FQGTGA. CDR3 size: 16 residues. CDR3 nucleotides: TGTGCCAGCAGCCCATGGGGGACTAGTATCGACAATGAGCAGTTCTTC. Translation gives CASSPWGTSIDNEQFF.

The J gene is TRBJ2-7, the V gene TRBV29-1; D not resolved. Germline V gene lookup returns CDR1 SQVTM and CDR2 ANQGSEA. The CDR3 has 11 amino acids. Trimming shortened V by 7 bases and J by 4 bases, and 11 bases separated the two germline ends. CDR3: CSAGSPYEQYF. CDR3 nucleotide sequence: TGCAGCGCCGGTTCCCCTTACGAGCAGTACTTC.

Concerning this clone: One end of the junction is discordant with germline, which a read error may explain. The chain is built from TRBV7-8 and TRBJ1-2; weak D call: TRBD1 (5 bases). CDR1 and CDR2 from the germline V gene are SGHVS and FQNEAQ. The CDR3 length is 14 residues. In DNA form, the CDR3 reads TGTGCCAGCAGCTTAGGCAGGGTGAACTACGGCTACACCTTC. The encoded protein is CASSLGRVNYGYTF.

The chain uses TRBV29-1 and TRBJ2-7, with D perhaps TRBD2 (5 bases). The CDR3 has 12 residues. Trimming stripped 3 bases from V and 6 bases from J, with 12 bases between. The germline CDR1 and CDR2 sequences are SQVTM and ANQGSEA. The CDR3 here is CSVDNGNVEQYF. CDR3 nucleotide sequence: TGCAGCGTTGATAACGGGAATGTCGAGCAGTACTTC.

This chain uses TRBV5-1 with TRBJ2-7; D gene unclear. The germline V gene has CDR1 SGHRS and CDR2 YFSETQ. The germline V and J ends were trimmed by 1 base and 3 bases, with 8 bases remaining between them. The CDR3 loop spans 13 amino acids. The CDR3 is CASSLSPNYEQYF. The CDR3 coding sequence is TGCGCCAGCAGCTTGAGTCCTAACTACGAGCAGTACTTC.

The V and J genes are TRBV4-3 and TRBJ2-2; 8 positions match TRBD2. CDR1 is LGHNA, CDR2 YSLEER, per germline. The V gene end was trimmed by 0 bases and the J gene end by 2 bases; junction bases not matched to a gene: 5. The CDR3 covers 17 residues. In DNA form, the CDR3 reads TGCGCCAGCAGCCAAGAACTAGCGGAGACCAACACCGGGGAGCTGTTTTTT. Residues: CASSQELAETNTGELFF.

The chain employs TRBV4-2 and TRBJ2-7; TRBD2 matches at 13 bases. This CDR3 comprises 15 residues. Trimming at V came to 4 bases and at J to 5 bases, leaving 5 bases not matched to a gene. Germline-derived CDR1 and CDR2 are LGHNA and YNFKEQ. The CDR3 loop reads CASSPGLAGLNEQYF. CDR3 nucleotides: TGTGCCAGCAGCCCGGGACTAGCGGGACTCAACGAGCAGTACTTC.

The chain combines TRBV28 with TRBJ2-5; 11 nucleotides match TRBD2. The CDR3 runs to 18 residues. V lost 5 bases and J lost 5; bases outside the gene matches: 16. Looked up from germline, CDR1 is MDHEN and CDR2 is SYDVKM. CDR3 loop: CASSDTTSGSRKKETQYF. As DNA, the CDR3 is TGTGCCAGCAGTGATACCACTAGCGGGAGCAGGAAGAAGGAGACCCAGTACTTC.

The chain employs TRBV4-1 and TRBJ2-7; 7 positions match TRBD1. The CDR3 is made up of 14 amino acids. V shed 4 bases, J shed 0 bases, and the junction held 3 bases outside the gene matches. The germline CDR1 and CDR2 sequences are MGHRA and YSYEKL. CDR3 DNA sequence: TGCGCCAGCAGCCCGACAGGGACCTCCTACGAGCAGTACTTC. Its translation: CASSPTGTSYEQYF.

The chain couples TRBV28 to TRBJ1-1; TRBD1 matches at 11 bases. V dropped 3 bases and J dropped 7; count of bases not matched to a gene: 4. The germline gives CDR1 MDHEN, CDR2 SYDVKM. This CDR3 has 14 residues. The CDR3 DNA follows: TGTGCCAGCAGTTTGTGGGGACAGGGGGATGAAGCTTTCTTT. Protein sequence: CASSLWGQGDEAFF.

The J gene is TRBJ2-2, the V gene TRBV4-3; D is undetermined. The CDR3 contains 14 residues. Germline V gene data show CDR1 as LGHNA and CDR2 as YSLEER. V was shortened by 0 bases and J by 3 bases, with 5 bases between the two germline ends. CDR3 DNA: TGCGCCAGCAGCCAAGAACGAGACACCGGGGAGCTGTTTTTT. Its translation is CASSQERDTGELFF.

The chain links TRBV7-8 to TRBJ2-5, with 7 bases matching TRBD1. V shed 5 bases and J 7 bases; nucleotides not matched to a gene: 16. Germline values: CDR1 SGHVS, CDR2 FQNEAQ. This CDR3 has 16 residues. CDR3 sequence: CASSADRVRGRGTQYF. The CDR3 bases are TGTGCCAGCAGCGCAGACAGGGTGAGGGGGCGAGGGACCCAGTACTTC.

This chain links TRBV9 with TRBJ2-7, with TRBD1 identical over 11 bases. In germline, CDR1 is SGDLS, CDR2 YYNGEE. Germline trimming cut 4 bases from V and 4 bases from J; bases unmatched to any gene: 4. This CDR3 contains 14 residues. DNA for the CDR3: TGTGCCAGCAGCTTTGGGACAGGGGGGTACGAGCAGTACTTC. It yields the protein CASSFGTGGYEQYF.

This clone occurred once. The gene calls are TRBV10-2 and TRBJ2-7, with unresolved D. This CDR3 comprises 10 residues. Germline V gene lookup returns CDR1 WSHSY and CDR2 SAAADI. V gave up 2 bases and J gave up 12 bases, with 8 bases separating them. Written as DNA, the CDR3 is TGCGCCAGCAGTGAGGAGGTCTTGTACTTC. Residues: CASSEEVLYF.

This CDR3 reads CASSLGGTNEKLFF. CDR3 in DNA: TGTGCCAGCAGCTTAGGGGGAACTAATGAAAAACTGTTTTTT. The chain is built from TRBV5-4 and TRBJ1-4; D perhaps matches TRBD1 (6 bases). Germline-derived CDR1 and CDR2 are SGHNT and YYREEE (reference sequence). Between the trimmed V and J ends, which lost 2 bases and 1 base, there was a span of 6 bases. The CDR3 loop spans 14 amino acids.